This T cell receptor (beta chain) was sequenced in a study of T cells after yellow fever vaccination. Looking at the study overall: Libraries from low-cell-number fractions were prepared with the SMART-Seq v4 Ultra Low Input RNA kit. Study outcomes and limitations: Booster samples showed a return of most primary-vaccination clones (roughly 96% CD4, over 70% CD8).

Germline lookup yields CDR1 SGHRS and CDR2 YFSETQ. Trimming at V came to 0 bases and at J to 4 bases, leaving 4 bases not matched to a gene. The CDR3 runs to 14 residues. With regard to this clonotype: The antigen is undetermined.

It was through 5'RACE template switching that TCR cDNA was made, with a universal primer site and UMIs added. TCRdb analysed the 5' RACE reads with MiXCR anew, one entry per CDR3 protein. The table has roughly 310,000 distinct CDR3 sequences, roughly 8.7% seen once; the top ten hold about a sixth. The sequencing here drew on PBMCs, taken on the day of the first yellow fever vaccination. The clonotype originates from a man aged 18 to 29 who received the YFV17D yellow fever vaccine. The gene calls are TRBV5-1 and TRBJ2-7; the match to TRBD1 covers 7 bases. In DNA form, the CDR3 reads TGCGCCAGCAGCTTGGCCGGGACAGATTACGAGCAGTACTTC. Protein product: CASSLAGTDYEQYF.